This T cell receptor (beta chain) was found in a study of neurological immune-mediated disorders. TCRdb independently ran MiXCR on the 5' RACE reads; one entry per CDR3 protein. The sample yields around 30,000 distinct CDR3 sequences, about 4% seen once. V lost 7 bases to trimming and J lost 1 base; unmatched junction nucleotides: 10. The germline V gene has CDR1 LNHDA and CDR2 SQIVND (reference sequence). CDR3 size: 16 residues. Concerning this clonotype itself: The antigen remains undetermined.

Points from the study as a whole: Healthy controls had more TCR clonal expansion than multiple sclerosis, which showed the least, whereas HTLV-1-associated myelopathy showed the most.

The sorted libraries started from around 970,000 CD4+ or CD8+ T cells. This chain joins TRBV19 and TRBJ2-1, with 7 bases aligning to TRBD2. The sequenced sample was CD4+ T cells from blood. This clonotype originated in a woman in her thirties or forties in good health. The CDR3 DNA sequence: TGTGCCAGTAAAAAGGTGCTAGCGGCTTCCTACAATGAGCAGTTCTTC. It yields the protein CASKKVLAASYNEQFF.